This T cell receptor beta chain was captured by sequencing in a study of blood T cell repertoires in COVID-19. As handled by the study authors: How many nucleated cells were present was estimated from reference gene primer amplification. Assay: immunoSEQ multiplex PCR; the TCRdb copy retains only in-frame clones and omits some. D and trimming were read from the DNA, whereas the V and J calls and clone size are those reported in that table. This sample has around 380,000 clones; 70% to 90% occur once, and the top ten carry around 1.3%. The CDR3 totals 16 residues. Germline CDR1 and CDR2: SGHTA and FQGNSA. J lost 6 bases, V lost 4 bases, and 7 bases had no gene match. Two consecutive negative NP/OP PCR tests, clearance, or resolved symptoms defined Cohort 3 recovery. This clone was recorded only once.

The genes are TRBV7-2 and TRBJ2-2, with 11 bases that match TRBD1. The sequencing sample was made of PBMCs or T cells enriched from blood (not recorded which). This receptor was obtained from a man between 25 and 39 years old who had recovered from COVID-19. The DNA of the CDR3 is TGTGCCAGCAGCTCTGGACAGGGGGCGGTGTCCGGGGAGCTGTTTTTT. Its protein is CASSSGQGAVSGELFF.